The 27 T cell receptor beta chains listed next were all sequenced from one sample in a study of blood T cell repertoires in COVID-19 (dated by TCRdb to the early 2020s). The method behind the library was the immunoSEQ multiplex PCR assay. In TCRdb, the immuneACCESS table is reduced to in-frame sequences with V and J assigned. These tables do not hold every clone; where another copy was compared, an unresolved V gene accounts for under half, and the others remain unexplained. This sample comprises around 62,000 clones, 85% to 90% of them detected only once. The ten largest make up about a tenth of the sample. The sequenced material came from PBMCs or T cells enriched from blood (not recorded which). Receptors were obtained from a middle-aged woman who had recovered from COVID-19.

CDR3 residues: CATSDGTGTSGEGTDTQYF. CDR3 DNA: TGTGCCACCAGTGATGGAACCGGGACTAGCGGGGAAGGCACAGATACGCAGTATTTT. This sequence joins TRBV24-1 and TRBJ2-3; 13 nucleotides align to TRBD2. This CDR3 comprises 19 residues. V lost 3 bases to trimming and J lost 1 base; unmatched junction nucleotides: 9. Germline loops: CDR1 KGHDR, CDR2 SFDVKD.

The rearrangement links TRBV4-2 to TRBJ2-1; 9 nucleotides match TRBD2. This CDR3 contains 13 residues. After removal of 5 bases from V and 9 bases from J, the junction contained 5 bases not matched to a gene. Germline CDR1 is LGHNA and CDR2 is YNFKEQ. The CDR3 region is CASSMRGGGEQFF. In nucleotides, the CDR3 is TGTGCCAGCAGCATGCGGGGGGGCGGTGAGCAGTTCTTC.

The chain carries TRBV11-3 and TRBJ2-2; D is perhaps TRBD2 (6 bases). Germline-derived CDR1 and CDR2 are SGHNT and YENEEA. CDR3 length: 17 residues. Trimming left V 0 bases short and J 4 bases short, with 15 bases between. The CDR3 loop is CASSLDRSQGGTGELFF. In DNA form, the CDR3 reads TGTGCCAGCAGCTTAGATCGAAGTCAGGGAGGCACCGGGGAGCTGTTTTTT. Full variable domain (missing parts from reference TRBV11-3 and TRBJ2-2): EAGVVQSPRYKIIEKKQPVAFWCNPISGHNTLYWYLQNLGQGPELLIRYENEEAVDDSQLPKDRFSAERLKGVDSTLKIQPAELGDSAVYLCASSLDRSQGGTGELFFGEGSRLTVL.

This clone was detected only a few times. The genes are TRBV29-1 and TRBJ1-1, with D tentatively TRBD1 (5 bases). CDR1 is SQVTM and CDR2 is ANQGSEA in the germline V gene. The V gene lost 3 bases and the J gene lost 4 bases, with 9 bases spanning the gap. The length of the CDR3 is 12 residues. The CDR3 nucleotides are TGCAGCGTTGAGGAGGGGATCACTGAAGCTTTCTTT. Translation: CSVEEGITEAFF.

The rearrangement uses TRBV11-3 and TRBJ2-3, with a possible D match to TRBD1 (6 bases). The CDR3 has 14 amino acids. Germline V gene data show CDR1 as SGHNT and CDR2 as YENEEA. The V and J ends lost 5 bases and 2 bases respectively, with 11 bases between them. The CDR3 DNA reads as TGTGCCAGCAGCCCGGGACAAGACACAGATACGCAGTATTTT. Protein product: CASSPGQDTDTQYF.

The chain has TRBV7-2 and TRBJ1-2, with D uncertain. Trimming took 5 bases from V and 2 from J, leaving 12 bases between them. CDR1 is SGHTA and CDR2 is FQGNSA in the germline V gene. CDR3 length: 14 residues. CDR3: CASSRGQRNYGYTF. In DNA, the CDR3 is TGTGCCAGCAGCCGCGGGCAGCGAAACTATGGCTACACCTTC.

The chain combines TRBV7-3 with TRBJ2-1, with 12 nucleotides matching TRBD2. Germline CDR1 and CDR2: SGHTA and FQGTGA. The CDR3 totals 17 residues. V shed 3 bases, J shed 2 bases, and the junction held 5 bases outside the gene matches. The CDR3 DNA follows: TGTGCCAGCAGCTTGACGGGACTAGCGGGTACCTACAATGAGCAGTTCTTC. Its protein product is CASSLTGLAGTYNEQFF.

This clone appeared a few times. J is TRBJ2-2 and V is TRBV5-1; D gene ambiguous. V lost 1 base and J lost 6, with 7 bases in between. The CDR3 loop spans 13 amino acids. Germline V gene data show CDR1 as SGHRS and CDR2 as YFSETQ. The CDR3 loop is CASSLRVAGELFF. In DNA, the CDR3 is TGCGCCAGCAGCTTGAGAGTGGCCGGGGAGCTGTTTTTT.

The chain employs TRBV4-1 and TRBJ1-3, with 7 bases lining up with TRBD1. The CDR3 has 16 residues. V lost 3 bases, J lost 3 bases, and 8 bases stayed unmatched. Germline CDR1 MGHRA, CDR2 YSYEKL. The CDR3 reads CASSQPPTGSGNTIYF. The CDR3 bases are TGCGCCAGCAGCCAGCCCCCGACAGGGAGTGGAAACACCATATATTTT.

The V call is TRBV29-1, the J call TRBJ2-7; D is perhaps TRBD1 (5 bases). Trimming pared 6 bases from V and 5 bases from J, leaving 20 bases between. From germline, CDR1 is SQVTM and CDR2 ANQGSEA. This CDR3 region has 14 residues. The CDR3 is CSVCSSGCLHEQYF. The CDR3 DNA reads TGCAGCGTGTGCTCTTCAGGGTGCCTCCACGAGCAGTACTTC.

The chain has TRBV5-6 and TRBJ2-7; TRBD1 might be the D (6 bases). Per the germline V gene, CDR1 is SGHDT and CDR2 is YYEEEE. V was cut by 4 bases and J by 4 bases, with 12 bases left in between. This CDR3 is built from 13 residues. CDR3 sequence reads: CASSTDSRYEQYF. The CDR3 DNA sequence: TGTGCCAGCAGCACGGACAGTCGGTACGAGCAGTACTTC. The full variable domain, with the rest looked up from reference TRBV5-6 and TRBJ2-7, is DAGVTQSPTHLIKTRGQQVTLRCSPKSGHDTVSWYQQALGQGPQFIFQYYEEEERQRGNFPDRFSGHQFPNYSSELNVNALLLGDSALYLCASSTDSRYEQYFGPGTRLTVT.

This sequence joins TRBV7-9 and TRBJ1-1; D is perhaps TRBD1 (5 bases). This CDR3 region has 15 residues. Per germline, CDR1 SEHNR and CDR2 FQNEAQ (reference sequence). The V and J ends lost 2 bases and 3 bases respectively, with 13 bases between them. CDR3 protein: CASSLYGPGDTEAFF. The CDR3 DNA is TGTGCCAGCAGCTTATACGGACCGGGGGACACTGAAGCTTTCTTT. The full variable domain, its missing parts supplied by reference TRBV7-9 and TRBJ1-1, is DTGVSQNPRHKITKRGQNVTFRCDPISEHNRLYWYRQTLGQGPEFLTYFQNEAQLEKSRLLSDRFSAERPKGSFSTLEIQRTEQGDSAMYLCASSLYGPGDTEAFFGQGTRLTVV.

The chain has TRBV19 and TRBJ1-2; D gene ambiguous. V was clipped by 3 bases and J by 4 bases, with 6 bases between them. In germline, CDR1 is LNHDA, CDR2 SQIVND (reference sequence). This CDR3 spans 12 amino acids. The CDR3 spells CASSIQSYGYTF. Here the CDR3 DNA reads TGTGCCAGTAGTATCCAGTCCTATGGCTACACCTTC. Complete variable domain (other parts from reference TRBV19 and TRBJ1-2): DGGITQSPKYLFRKEGQNVTLSCEQNLNHDAMYWYRQDPGQGLRLIYYSQIVNDFQKGDIAEGYSVSREKKESFPLTVTSAQKNPTAFYLCASSIQSYGYTFGSGTRLTVV.

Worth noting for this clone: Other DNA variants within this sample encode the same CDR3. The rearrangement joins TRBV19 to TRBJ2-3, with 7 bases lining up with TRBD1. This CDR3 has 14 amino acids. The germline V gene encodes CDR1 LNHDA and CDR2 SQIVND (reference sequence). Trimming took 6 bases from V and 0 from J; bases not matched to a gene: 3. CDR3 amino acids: CASSRDSSTDTQYF. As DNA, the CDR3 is TGTGCCAGTAGCCGGGACAGCAGCACAGATACGCAGTATTTT.

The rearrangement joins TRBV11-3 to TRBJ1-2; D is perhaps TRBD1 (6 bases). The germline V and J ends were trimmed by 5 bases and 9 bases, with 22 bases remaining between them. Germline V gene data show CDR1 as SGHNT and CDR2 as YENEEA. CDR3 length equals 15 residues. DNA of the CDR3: TGTGCCAGCAGCGGGGGGGCAGGGAACTTTTCTCGCTACACCTTC. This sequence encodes CASSGGAGNFSRYTF.

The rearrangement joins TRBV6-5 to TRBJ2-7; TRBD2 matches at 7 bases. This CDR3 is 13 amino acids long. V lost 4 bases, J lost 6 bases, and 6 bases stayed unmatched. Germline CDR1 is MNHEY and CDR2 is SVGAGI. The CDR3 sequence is CASSSQTSSEQYF. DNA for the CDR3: TGTGCCAGCAGTTCCCAGACTAGCTCCGAGCAGTACTTC.

As DNA, the CDR3 is TGCGCCAGCAGCTCTGGGGTCCCGGGACAAGAGACCCAGTACTTC. Translation gives CASSSGVPGQETQYF. This sequence joins TRBV5-1 and TRBJ2-5; D perhaps matches TRBD2 (5 bases). The CDR3 consists of 15 residues. The germline V gene encodes CDR1 SGHRS and CDR2 YFSETQ. Trimming pared 3 bases from V and 2 bases from J, leaving 14 bases between.

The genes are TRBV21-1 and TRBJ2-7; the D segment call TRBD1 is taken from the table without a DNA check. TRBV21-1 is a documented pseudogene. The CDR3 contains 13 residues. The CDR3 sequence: CASSNHKSSWSYF. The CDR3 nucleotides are TGTGCCAGCAGCAATCACAAGTCTTCGTGGTCGTACTTC.

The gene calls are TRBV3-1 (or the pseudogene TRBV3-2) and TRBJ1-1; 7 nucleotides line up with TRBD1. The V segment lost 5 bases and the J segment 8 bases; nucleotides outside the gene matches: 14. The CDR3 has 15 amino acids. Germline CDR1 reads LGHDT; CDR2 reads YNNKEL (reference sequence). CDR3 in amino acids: CASSRHLDRAKEAFF. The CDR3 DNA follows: TGTGCCAGCAGCAGACACCTTGACAGGGCAAAAGAAGCTTTCTTT.

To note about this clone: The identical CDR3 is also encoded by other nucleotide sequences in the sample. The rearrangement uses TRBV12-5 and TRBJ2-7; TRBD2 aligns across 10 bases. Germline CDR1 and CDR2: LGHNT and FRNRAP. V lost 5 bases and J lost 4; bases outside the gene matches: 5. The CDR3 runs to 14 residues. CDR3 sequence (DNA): TGTGCTAGTGGTCCTAGCGGGGGTCCTTACGAGCAGTACTTC. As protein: CASGPSGGPYEQYF.

CDR3: CASSSRQGSFEKLFF. The CDR3 region has the DNA TGCGCCAGCAGCTCACGACAGGGGTCGTTTGAAAAACTGTTTTTT. The chain combines TRBV5-1 with TRBJ1-4; 8 positions match TRBD1. The CDR3 is 15 amino acids. Germline CDR1 is SGHRS and CDR2 is YFSETQ. V lost 3 bases to trimming and J lost 7 bases; unmatched junction nucleotides: 8. Full variable domain (rest looked up from reference TRBV5-1 and TRBJ1-4): KAGVTQTPRYLIKTRGQQVTLSCSPISGHRSVSWYQQTPGQGLQFLFEYFSETQRNKGNFPGRFSGRQFSNSRSEMNVSTLELGDSALYLCASSSRQGSFEKLFFGSGTQLSVL.

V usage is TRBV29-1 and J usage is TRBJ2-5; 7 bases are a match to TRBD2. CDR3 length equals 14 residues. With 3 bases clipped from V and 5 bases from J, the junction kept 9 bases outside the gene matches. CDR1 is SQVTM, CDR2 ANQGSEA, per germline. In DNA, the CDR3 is TGCAGCGTTGATATTGTGGGTAGCGGGGAGACCCAGTACTTC. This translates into CSVDIVGSGETQYF.

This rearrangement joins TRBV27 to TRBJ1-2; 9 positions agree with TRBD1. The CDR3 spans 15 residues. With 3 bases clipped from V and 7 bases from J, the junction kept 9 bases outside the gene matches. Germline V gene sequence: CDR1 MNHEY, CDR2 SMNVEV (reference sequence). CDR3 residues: CASSFSQGAPGGYTF. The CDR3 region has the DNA TGTGCCAGCAGTTTTTCACAGGGGGCGCCCGGTGGCTACACCTTC.

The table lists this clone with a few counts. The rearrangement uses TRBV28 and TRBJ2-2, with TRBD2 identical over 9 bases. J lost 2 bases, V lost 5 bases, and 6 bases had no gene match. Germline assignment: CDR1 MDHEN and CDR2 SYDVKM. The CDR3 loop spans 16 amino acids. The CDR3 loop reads CASSPLAGNNTGELFF. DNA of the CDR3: TGTGCCAGCAGTCCCCTAGCGGGGAACAACACCGGGGAGCTGTTTTTT. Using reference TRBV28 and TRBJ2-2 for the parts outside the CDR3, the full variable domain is DVKVTQSSRYLVKRTGEKVFLECVQDMDHENMFWYRQDPGLGLRLIYFSYDVKMKEKGDIPEGYSVSREKKERFSLILESASTNQTSMYLCASSPLAGNNTGELFFGEGSRLTVL.

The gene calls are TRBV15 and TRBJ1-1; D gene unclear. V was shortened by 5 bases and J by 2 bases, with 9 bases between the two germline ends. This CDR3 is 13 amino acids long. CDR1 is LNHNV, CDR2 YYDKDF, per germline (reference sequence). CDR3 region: CATSQHLNTEAFF. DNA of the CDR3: TGTGCCACCAGCCAACACCTCAACACTGAAGCTTTCTTT.

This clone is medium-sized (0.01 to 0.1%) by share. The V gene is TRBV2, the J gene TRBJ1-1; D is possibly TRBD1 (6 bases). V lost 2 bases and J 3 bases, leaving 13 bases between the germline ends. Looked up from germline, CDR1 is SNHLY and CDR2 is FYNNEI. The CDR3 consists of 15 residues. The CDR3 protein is CASSEIRQVHTEAFF. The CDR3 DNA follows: TGTGCCAGCAGTGAAATAAGACAGGTCCACACTGAAGCTTTCTTT.

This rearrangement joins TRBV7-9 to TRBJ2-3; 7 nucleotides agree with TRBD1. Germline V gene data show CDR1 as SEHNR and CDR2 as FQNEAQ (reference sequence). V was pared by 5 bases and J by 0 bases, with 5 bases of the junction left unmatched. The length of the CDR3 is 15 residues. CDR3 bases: TGTGCCAGCAGCACCGGGACAGCGAGCACAGATACGCAGTATTTT. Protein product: CASSTGTASTDTQYF. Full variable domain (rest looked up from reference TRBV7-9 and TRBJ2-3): DTGVSQNPRHKITKRGQNVTFRCDPISEHNRLYWYRQTLGQGPEFLTYFQNEAQLEKSRLLSDRFSAERPKGSFSTLEIQRTEQGDSAMYLCASSTGTASTDTQYFGPGTRLTVL.